One and the same sample provided the 19 T cell receptor beta chains below, sequenced in a study of cytomegalovirus exposure and HLA in healthy donors. PCR primers comprised 60 Vbeta and 13 Jbeta primers. Only in-frame clones appear in the TCRdb table, and some are missing; sequencing was by immunoSEQ multiplex PCR. The sample table sets out about 200,000 clones. The specimen was PBMCs. These receptor sequences come from a man aged 25 to 45 in good health and CMV-seronegative.

The chain is built from TRBV19 and TRBJ1-5; a possible D gene is TRBD1 (5 bases). The CDR3 consists of 15 residues. V gave up 1 base and J gave up 6 bases, with 13 bases separating them. Germline V lookup: CDR1 LNHDA, CDR2 SQIVND (reference sequence). CDR3 DNA sequence: TGTGCCAGTAGTATAGCCCCAGGGCCCGGTCAGCCCCAGCATTTT. This sequence encodes CASSIAPGPGQPQHF. Full variable domain (rest looked up from reference TRBV19 and TRBJ1-5): DGGITQSPKYLFRKEGQNVTLSCEQNLNHDAMYWYRQDPGQGLRLIYYSQIVNDFQKGDIAEGYSVSREKKESFPLTVTSAQKNPTAFYLCASSIAPGPGQPQHFGDGTRLSIL.

The rearrangement uses TRBV15 and TRBJ1-5; tentative D call: TRBD1 (5 bases). The V end lost 0 bases, the J end lost 7 bases, and 19 bases lay between the germline ends. The CDR3 runs to 17 residues. CDR1 and CDR2 (germline): LNHNV, YYDKDF (reference sequence). Here the CDR3 reads CATSRDTVDKRIQPQHF. CDR3 in DNA: TGTGCCACCAGCAGAGATACAGTGGACAAGAGGATCCAGCCCCAGCATTTT.

The J gene is TRBJ1-4, the V gene TRBV4-1; 10 nucleotides agree with TRBD1. The CDR3 is 17 residues long. The V gene end was trimmed by 1 base and the J gene end by 1 base; junction bases not matched to a gene: 3. CDR1 is MGHRA, CDR2 YSYEKL, per germline. The CDR3 sequence: CASSQGTGGLTNEKLFF. DNA for the CDR3: TGCGCCAGCAGCCAAGGGACAGGGGGATTAACTAATGAAAAACTGTTTTTT.

The CDR3 nucleotides read TGTGCCAGCAGCTCCGGGAGGAGGGGTTTAGTGACTGGAAACACCATATATTTT. Its protein is CASSSGRRGLVTGNTIYF. The chain is built from TRBV7-8 and TRBJ1-3; a weak D match, TRBD1 (5 bases). Trimming left V 4 bases short and J 2 bases short, with 21 bases between. CDR1 is SGHVS, CDR2 FQNEAQ, per germline. The CDR3 extends over 18 amino acids.

This chain connects TRBV27 to TRBJ1-4; unclear D gene. This CDR3 spans 15 amino acids. The germline gives CDR1 MNHEY, CDR2 SMNVEV (reference sequence). V lost 5 bases and J lost 0, with 10 bases in between. The CDR3 DNA is TGTGCCAGCAGTCCTTACAGAGCAACTAATGAAAAACTGTTTTTT. Its protein is CASSPYRATNEKLFF.

The rearrangement uses TRBV19 and TRBJ1-4; TRBD1 aligns across 10 bases. V gave up 1 base and J gave up 7 bases; unmatched junction bases: 9. Germline V CDR1 and CDR2: LNHDA, SQIVND (reference sequence). The CDR3 consists of 17 residues. CDR3 nucleotides: TGTGCCAGTAGTATAGGGACAGGGGGACTTTTGGGTGAAAAACTGTTTTTT. Its protein product is CASSIGTGGLLGEKLFF.

Here the CDR3 DNA reads TGTGCCAGCTCACCACCCGGGACAGGGTACAATCAGCCCCAGCATTTT. This gives the protein CASSPPGTGYNQPQHF. J is TRBJ1-5 and V is TRBV18; 9 bases are shared with TRBD1. CDR3 length: 16 amino acids. V lost 0 bases, J lost 3 bases, and 3 bases stayed unmatched. Germline values: CDR1 KGHSH, CDR2 LQKENI.

This chain connects TRBV5-1 to TRBJ1-5; D possibly corresponds to TRBD1 (5 bases). CDR1 and CDR2 from the germline V gene are SGHRS and YFSETQ. The germline V and J ends were trimmed by 1 base and 7 bases, with 15 bases remaining between them. The CDR3 is 15 amino acids. CDR3 nucleotide sequence: TGCGCCAGCAGCTTGCAGGGTAATGGAGAACAGCCCCAGCATTTT. It codes for CASSLQGNGEQPQHF.

The chain carries TRBV7-9 and TRBJ1-1, with D unresolved. Germline values: CDR1 SEHNR, CDR2 FQNEAQ (reference sequence). The CDR3 runs to 13 residues. The V end lost 1 base, the J end lost 7 bases, and 10 bases lay between the germline ends. The chain's CDR3 is CASSLEGGLEAFF. The CDR3 nucleotides read TGTGCCAGCAGCTTAGAAGGTGGACTTGAAGCTTTCTTT.

V and J are TRBV5-1 and TRBJ2-5; TRBD2 is a possible D gene (5 bases). The CDR3 runs to 13 residues. Germline values: CDR1 SGHRS, CDR2 YFSETQ. V dropped 1 base and J dropped 4 bases, with 8 bases sitting between them. The CDR3: CASSLSRGETQYF. CDR3 sequence (DNA): TGCGCCAGCAGCTTGTCACGGGGAGAGACCCAGTACTTC.

This CDR3 is CASSLRGAGGRTDTQYF. The CDR3 DNA reads TGTGCCAGCAGTTTACGGGGTGCGGGAGGTAGGACAGATACGCAGTATTTT. This sequence joins TRBV27 and TRBJ2-3, with 8 bases fitting TRBD2. The CDR3 is 17 residues long. V shed 2 bases, J shed 3 bases, and the junction held 10 bases outside the gene matches. Germline CDR1 reads MNHEY; CDR2 reads SMNVEV (reference sequence).

The rearrangement links TRBV5-1 to TRBJ2-7; 13 positions match TRBD2. Trimming took 4 bases from V and 3 from J; bases not matched to a gene: 4. The germline gives CDR1 SGHRS, CDR2 YFSETQ. The CDR3 totals 15 residues. CDR3 DNA: TGCGCCAGCAGCACCGGGACTAGCGGGATCTACGAGCAGTACTTC. Residues: CASSTGTSGIYEQYF.

With respect to this clone: Other DNA sequences in this sample translate to the same CDR3. This chain connects TRBV7-2 to TRBJ2-7; D is unclear. The length of the CDR3 is 12 residues. Germline CDR1 SGHTA, CDR2 FQGNSA. V was pared by 5 bases and J by 0 bases, with 5 bases between. For the CDR3, the DNA is TGTGCCAGCAGCCTCAGCTCCTACGAGCAGTACTTC. This codes for CASSLSSYEQYF.

The chain links TRBV30 to TRBJ1-1; D unclear. The CDR3 is 11 amino acids. Germline-derived CDR1 and CDR2 are GTSNPN and SVGIG (reference sequence). Trimming removed 5 bases from V and 11 bases from J, with 15 bases in between. The CDR3 reads CAWVIAAAAFF. The CDR3 DNA reads TGTGCCTGGGTCATAGCGGCTGCGGCTTTCTTT. The full variable domain, in which reference TRBV30 and TRBJ1-1 provide the parts outside the CDR3, is SQTIHQWPATLVQPVGSPLSLECTVEGTSNPNLYWYRQAAGRGLQLLFYSVGIGQISSEVPQNLSASRPQDRQFILSSKKLLLSDSGFYLCAWVIAAAAFFGQGTRLTVV.

The rearrangement joins TRBV2 to TRBJ2-7; TRBD1 aligns across 11 bases. With V trimmed by 10 bases and J by 6 bases, 8 bases remained unmatched. Germline assignment: CDR1 SNHLY and CDR2 FYNNEI. This CDR3 region has 13 residues. In DNA form, the CDR3 reads TGTGCCACCCAGGGACAGGGGGGGACCGAGCAGTACTTC. It encodes CATQGQGGTEQYF.

V usage is TRBV5-4 and J usage is TRBJ1-2; 7 bases line up with TRBD1. Germline V gene sequence: CDR1 SGHNT, CDR2 YYREEE (reference sequence). The CDR3 consists of 15 residues. The J segment lost 1 base and the V segment lost 2 bases, leaving 5 bases of the junction unmatched. The CDR3 is CASSFPDRNNYGYTF. The CDR3 DNA follows: TGTGCCAGCAGCTTCCCGGACAGGAATAACTATGGCTACACCTTC.

This chain's CDR3 is CAFGFGGMEADTQYF. Here the CDR3 DNA reads TGTGCCTTCGGCTTCGGCGGGATGGAGGCAGATACGCAGTATTTT. J is TRBJ2-3 and V is TRBV6-1; the D gene is possibly TRBD2 (6 bases). Looked up from germline, CDR1 is MNHNS and CDR2 is SASEGT. The CDR3 is 15 amino acids. V lost 11 bases and J lost 4, with 22 bases in between.

The genes are TRBV28 and TRBJ1-4, with TRBD1 matching over 7 bases. There are 14 residues in the CDR3. The germline V gene has CDR1 MDHEN and CDR2 SYDVKM. After removal of 10 bases from V and 4 bases from J, the junction contained 9 bases not matched to a gene. The CDR3 region has the DNA TGTGCCACTTTTAATCAGGGGGGTAATGAAAAACTGTTTTTT. Its protein product is CATFNQGGNEKLFF.

The V and J genes are TRBV7-7 and TRBJ2-2, with 12 bases aligning to TRBD2. The CDR3 loop spans 18 amino acids. Germline V lookup: CDR1 SSHAT, CDR2 FNYEAQ (reference sequence). The trim removed 4 bases at V and 4 bases at J, leaving 10 bases unmatched. CDR3 region: CASSSLAGGPLSTGELFF. In nucleotides, the CDR3 is TGTGCCAGCAGCTCCCTAGCGGGGGGGCCGTTATCCACCGGGGAGCTGTTTTTT.